Listed below are T cell receptor beta chains from one sample, sequenced in a study of identifying expanded T cells in peripheral blood. The table came from immunoSEQ multiplex PCR; TCRdb's copy has only in-frame clones and leaves some out. The data show 90,000 to 110,000 clones, about 85% seen once. Sequenced: blood. The receptor source for this set is a person aged 18 to 70 in good health. Both conserved end residues are part of each CDR3. A D gene is named only where the DNA matches it firmly. Rows give clone size only sometimes, using once, few, many, or a class for an expanded clone.

abundance	d_gene	j_gene	v_gene	CDR3aa	CDR3nt
NA	TRBD1	TRBJ1-1	TRBV28	CASTTTGTEAFF	TGTGCCAGCACCACGACAGGGACTGAAGCTTTCTTT
NA	NA	TRBJ2-6	TRBV27	CASSLSGANVLTF	TGTGCCAGCAGTTTATCTGGGGCCAACGTCCTGACTTTC
NA	NA	TRBJ1-5	TRBV19	CASSITDQPQHF	TGTGCCAGTAGTATTACCGATCAGCCCCAGCATTTT
NA	NA	TRBJ2-3	TRBV2	CASRLSGPGTDTQYF	TGTGCCAGCAGATTAAGCGGACCTGGCACAGATACGCAGTATTTT
NA	TRBD2	TRBJ2-6	TRBV6-4	CASSDGLAGGGANVLTF	TGTGCCAGCAGTGATGGGCTAGCGGGAGGTGGGGCCAACGTCCTGACTTTC
NA	NA	TRBJ2-5	TRBV6-1	CASPGTRQETQYF	TGTGCCAGCCCGGGAACTCGTCAAGAGACCCAGTACTTC
few	TRBD2	TRBJ2-5	TRBV5-1	CASSLAGTQETQYF	TGCGCCAGCAGCTTAGCGGGGACCCAAGAGACCCAGTACTTC
many	NA	TRBJ1-2	TRBV27	CASSLSPSQGRYGYTF	TGTGCCAGCAGTCTTAGCCCTAGCCAAGGAAGGTATGGCTACACCTTC
NA	NA	TRBJ1-2	TRBV28	CASSTRDENYGYTF	TGTGCCAGCAGCACCAGAGACGAAAACTATGGCTACACCTTC
NA	NA	TRBJ1-1	TRBV19	CASSIAVMNTEAFF	TGTGCCAGTAGTATTGCGGTTATGAACACTGAAGCTTTCTTT
NA	TRBD2	TRBJ2-1	TRBV4-2	CASSQDLAGSSYNEQFF	TGTGCCAGCAGCCAAGATCTAGCGGGCAGCTCCTACAATGAGCAGTTCTTC
NA	NA	TRBJ2-7	TRBV29-1	CSVATGRGEQYF	TGCAGCGTCGCCACCGGACGGGGCGAGCAGTACTTC
NA	NA	TRBJ1-1	TRBV9	CASSVGIGLNTEAFF	TGTGCCAGCAGCGTAGGAATAGGACTGAACACTGAAGCTTTCTTT
NA	TRBD1	TRBJ1-1	TRBV18	CASSPDRGATEAFF	TGTGCCAGCTCCCCGGACAGGGGGGCCACTGAAGCTTTCTTT
NA	NA	TRBJ2-3	TRBV14	CASSPTSGLSQYF	TGTGCCAGCAGCCCTACCTCGGGACTGTCGCAGTATTTT
once	TRBD2	TRBJ2-2	TRBV7-2	CASSFSPSGGSWTGELFF	TGTGCCAGCAGCTTTTCCCCTAGCGGGGGGTCATGGACCGGGGAGCTGTTTTTT
few	NA	TRBJ1-1	TRBV19	CASSPQGNTEAFF	TGTGCCAGTAGTCCGCAAGGGAACACTGAAGCTTTCTTT
NA	NA	TRBJ2-7	TRBV11-2	CASSRDWNYEQYF	TGTGCCAGCAGCCGGGACTGGAACTACGAGCAGTACTTC
NA	TRBD1	TRBJ2-5	TRBV6-5	CASSSPGQGAGTQYF	TGTGCCAGCAGTTCACCGGGACAGGGGGCAGGGACCCAGTACTTC
NA	TRBD1	TRBJ2-5	TRBV5-8	CASSPGKGQKQETQYF	TGTGCCAGCAGCCCGGGAAAGGGACAGAAACAAGAGACCCAGTACTTC
NA	TRBD1	TRBJ2-7	TRBV6-5	CASSYSDRVAEQYF	TGTGCCAGCAGTTACTCGGACAGGGTGGCCGAGCAGTACTTC
NA	NA	TRBJ2-6	TRBV11-2	CASTQERAGANVLTF	TGTGCCAGTACCCAGGAAAGGGCTGGGGCCAACGTCCTGACTTTC
NA	TRBD1	TRBJ1-5	TRBV7-2	CASSFERQQGPGFNQPQHF	TGTGCCAGCAGCTTTGAGCGACAACAGGGGCCAGGATTCAATCAGCCCCAGCATTTT
NA	NA	TRBJ1-4	TRBV7-9	CASSLDWGNPSTNEKLFF	TGTGCCAGCAGCTTGGATTGGGGAAACCCATCAACTAATGAAAAACTGTTTTTT
NA	NA	TRBJ1-2	TRBV28	CASRDGGDYGYTF	TGTGCCAGCAGGGACGGAGGGGACTATGGCTACACCTTC
NA	NA	TRBJ1-2	TRBV15	CATSGRQPGGYTF	TGTGCCACCAGCGGACGACAGCCTGGAGGCTACACCTTC
NA	NA	TRBJ2-1	TRBV7-2	CASSLGWGDEQFF	TGTGCCAGCAGCTTAGGCTGGGGGGATGAGCAGTTCTTC
once	NA	TRBJ2-1	TRBV28	CASSSILQGNNEQFF	TGTGCCAGCAGTTCCATCCTACAGGGAAACAATGAGCAGTTCTTC
NA	TRBD1	TRBJ2-7	TRBV6-6	CASSRPRQGFDEQYF	TGTGCCAGCAGTCGCCCTCGACAGGGGTTCGACGAGCAGTACTTC
once	TRBD2	TRBJ2-7	TRBV5-6	CASRPLAGGPYEQYF	TGTGCCAGCAGACCGCTAGCGGGAGGGCCTTACGAGCAGTACTTC
NA	TRBD1	TRBJ2-7	TRBV7-9	CASSLTGGYGEQYF	TGTGCCAGCAGCTTAACAGGGGGATACGGCGAGCAGTACTTC
NA	NA	TRBJ1-3	TRBV5-1	CASSERSGNTIYF	TGCGCCAGCAGCGAACGCTCTGGAAACACCATATATTTT
NA	TRBD1	TRBJ2-7	TRBV15	CATSRDRGRYEQYF	TGTGCCACCAGCAGAGACAGGGGGCGATACGAGCAGTACTTC
NA	NA	TRBJ2-5	TRBV2	CASSDWSQETQYF	TGTGCCAGCAGTGATTGGTCGCAAGAGACCCAGTACTTC
NA	TRBD2	TRBJ2-1	TRBV13	CAGRYSGRAGEQFF	TGTGCCGGACGATACAGCGGGAGGGCCGGTGAGCAGTTCTTC
NA	NA	TRBJ2-3	TRBV7-2	CASSLAGGTDTQYF	TGTGCCAGCAGCTTAGCGGGAGGCACAGATACGCAGTATTTT
NA	TRBD1	TRBJ2-7	TRBV6-5	CASSYTGTVYEQYF	TGTGCCAGCAGTTACACCGGGACAGTATACGAGCAGTACTTC
NA	NA	TRBJ2-5	TRBV7-9	CASSLAGDETQYF	TGTGCCAGCAGCTTAGCCGGGGACGAGACCCAGTACTTC
NA	NA	TRBJ2-3	TRBV5-1	CASSLALDGTDTQYF	TGCGCCAGCAGCTTGGCCCTGGACGGCACAGATACGCAGTATTTT
NA	NA	TRBJ2-7	TRBV30	CAWSIYEQYF	TGTGCCTGGAGTATCTACGAGCAGTACTTC
NA	NA	TRBJ2-3	TRBV9	CASSVDQGRPDTQYF	TGTGCCAGCAGCGTAGATCAGGGGCGTCCAGATACGCAGTATTTT
NA	NA	TRBJ1-3	TRBV4-2	CASSQTGDSGNTIYF	TGTGCCAGCAGCCAAACAGGTGACTCTGGAAACACCATATATTTT